Below, 2 T cell receptor beta chains from the same sample are listed, as sequenced in a study of blood T cell repertoires in COVID-19. The protocol was immunoSEQ multiplex PCR, while the TCRdb copy is restricted to in-frame clones and leaves out a portion. Counted here are around 450,000 clones, roughly 90% occurring once; the ten biggest clones make up roughly 4%. Sequenced: peripheral blood. The receptors come from a woman between 25 and 40 years old with acute or convalescent COVID-19.

This clone was recorded once. The CDR3 nucleotides are TGCGCCAGCAGCCAAGAACTATCGGACAGGGTATATCAGCCCCAGCATTTT. This codes for CASSQELSDRVYQPQHF. V gene TRBV4-1 combines with J gene TRBJ1-5, with TRBD1 identical over 8 bases. The CDR3 extends over 17 amino acids. Trimming cost V 0 bases and J 5 bases; bases outside gene matches: 9. The germline gives CDR1 MGHRA, CDR2 YSYEKL.

The chain recombines TRBV4-1 with TRBJ1-5; D not certain. The length of the CDR3 is 17 residues. Germline CDR1 and CDR2: MGHRA and YSYEKL. V was shortened by 1 base and J by 0 bases, with 13 bases between the two germline ends. The CDR3 bases are TGCGCCAGCAGCCAAGCACTTAATCCCCATAGCAATCAGCCCCAGCATTTT. Translation gives CASSQALNPHSNQPQHF.